This record covers a single T cell receptor beta chain. Antigen specificity is unknown. The data are from a study of tumor-infiltrating lymphocytes in localized non-small cell lung cancer. CDR1 is SEHNR and CDR2 is FQNEAQ in the germline V gene (reference sequence). V dropped 6 bases and J dropped 7 bases, with 9 bases sitting between them. The CDR3 extends over 12 amino acids. TCRdb keeps only in-frame clones here, not all; method: immunoSEQ multiplex PCR. The sample carries fewer than 25,000 clones, 80% recorded once. Study results and limitations: Tumors had more T cell infiltration than uninvolved lung, per TCRbeta sequencing and CD3 counts.

The chain links TRBV7-9 to TRBJ2-2; TRBD1 might be the D (5 bases). The sample comprised lung tumor tissue. This clonotype was obtained from a human donor with non-small cell lung cancer. CDR3 in DNA: TGTGCCAGCAGATCAGGGATCGGGGAGCTGTTTTTT. The encoded protein is CASRSGIGELFF.